The present T cell receptor beta chain was sequenced within a study of CD4+ T cells in melanoma. V lost 1 base, J lost 2 bases, and 9 bases lay in between. Germline V lookup: CDR1 SGDLS, CDR2 YYNGEE. This CDR3 region has 15 residues. A note on this clone: Its antigen is unidentified.

Using immunoSEQ multiplex PCR, the repertoire was profiled, and TCRdb retains in-frame clones only, with some absent. Of around 110,000 clones in the sample, 80% to 95% are singletons; the top ten hold roughly 3.3%. Study-wide results and limits: CD8+ T cell, macrophage and B cell function reportedly correlated with neoantigen-specific CD4+ T cells.

The specimen sequenced was peripheral blood. The sequence came from a human donor with melanoma. This chain links TRBV9 with TRBJ2-2; D is perhaps TRBD1 (6 bases). The CDR3 loop is CASSVTGTNTGELFF. The CDR3 nucleotides are TGTGCCAGCAGCGTAACAGGGACAAACACCGGGGAGCTGTTTTTT. Supplemented by reference TRBV9 and TRBJ2-2, the full variable domain reads DSGVTQTPKHLITATGQRVTLRCSPRSGDLSVYWYQQSLDQGLQFLIQYYNGEERAKGNILERFSAQQFPDLHSELNLSSLELGDSALYFCASSVTGTNTGELFFGEGSRLTVL.